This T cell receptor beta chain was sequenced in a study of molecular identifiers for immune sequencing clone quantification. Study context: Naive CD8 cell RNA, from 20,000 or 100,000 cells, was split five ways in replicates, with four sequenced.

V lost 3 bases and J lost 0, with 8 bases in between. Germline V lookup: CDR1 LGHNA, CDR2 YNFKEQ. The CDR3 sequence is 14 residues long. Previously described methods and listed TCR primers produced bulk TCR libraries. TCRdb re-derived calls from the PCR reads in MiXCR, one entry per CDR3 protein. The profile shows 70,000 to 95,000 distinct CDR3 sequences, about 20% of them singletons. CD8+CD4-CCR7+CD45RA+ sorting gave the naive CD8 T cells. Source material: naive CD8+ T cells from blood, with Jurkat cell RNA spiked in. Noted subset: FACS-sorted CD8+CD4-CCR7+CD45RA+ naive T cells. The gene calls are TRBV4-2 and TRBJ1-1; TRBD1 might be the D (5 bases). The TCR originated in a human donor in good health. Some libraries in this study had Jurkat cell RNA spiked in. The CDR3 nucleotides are TGTGCCAGCAGCCAGACAGTCATGAACACTGAAGCTTTCTTT. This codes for CASSQTVMNTEAFF.